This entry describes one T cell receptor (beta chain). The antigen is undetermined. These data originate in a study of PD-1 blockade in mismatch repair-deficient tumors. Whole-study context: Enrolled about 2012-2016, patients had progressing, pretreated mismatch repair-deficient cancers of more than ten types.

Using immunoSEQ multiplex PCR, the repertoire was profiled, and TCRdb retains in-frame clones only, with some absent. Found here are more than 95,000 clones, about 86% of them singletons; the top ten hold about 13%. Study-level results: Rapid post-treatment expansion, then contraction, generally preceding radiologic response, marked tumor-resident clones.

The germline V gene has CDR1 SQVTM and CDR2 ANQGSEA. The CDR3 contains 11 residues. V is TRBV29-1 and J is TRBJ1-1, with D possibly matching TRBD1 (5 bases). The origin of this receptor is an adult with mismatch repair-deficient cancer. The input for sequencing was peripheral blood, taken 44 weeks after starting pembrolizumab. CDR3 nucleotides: TGCAGGGGGGATGAGGCCACTGAAGCTTTCTTT. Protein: CRGDEATEAFF.